This entry concerns a single T cell receptor (beta chain). The target antigen is unknown. Data came from immunoSEQ multiplex PCR; TCRdb stores just in-frame clones and leaves some out. The sample has fewer than 70,000 clones; 90% are singletons. This record belongs to a study of chemoradiotherapy in HPV16-positive cancers. Notes on the study in general: During treatment, candidate HPV-specific clones and E7-related motifs expanded in tumor.

Over chemoradiotherapy, repertoires were sampled more than once. Germline CDR1 and CDR2: MNHEY and SVGAGI. The CDR3 covers 15 residues. V lost 8 bases, J lost 5 bases, and 13 bases stayed unmatched. The starting material was blood, obtained from a patient who underwent chemoradiotherapy. V is TRBV6-5 and J is TRBJ2-7; 9 nucleotides align to TRBD1. This receptor was taken from a human donor with HPV-associated anogenital cancer. The chain's CDR3 is CASLGLDRGYDEQYF. The CDR3 DNA is TGTGCCAGCCTGGGCCTGGACAGGGGTTACGACGAGCAGTACTTC.